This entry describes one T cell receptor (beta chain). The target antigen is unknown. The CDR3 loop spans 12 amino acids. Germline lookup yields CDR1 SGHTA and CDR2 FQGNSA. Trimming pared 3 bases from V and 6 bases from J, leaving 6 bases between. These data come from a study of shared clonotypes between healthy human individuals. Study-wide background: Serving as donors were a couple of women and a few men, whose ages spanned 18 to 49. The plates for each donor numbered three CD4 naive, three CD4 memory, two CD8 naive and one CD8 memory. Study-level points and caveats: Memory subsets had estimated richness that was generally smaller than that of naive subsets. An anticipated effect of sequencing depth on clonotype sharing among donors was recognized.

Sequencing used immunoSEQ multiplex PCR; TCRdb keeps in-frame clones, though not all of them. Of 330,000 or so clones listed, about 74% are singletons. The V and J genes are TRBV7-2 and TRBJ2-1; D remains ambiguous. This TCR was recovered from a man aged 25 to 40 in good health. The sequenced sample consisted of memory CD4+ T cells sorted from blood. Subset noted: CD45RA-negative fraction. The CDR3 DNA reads TGTGCCAGCAGCTTGTCTACCAATGAGCAGTTCTTC. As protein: CASSLSTNEQFF.